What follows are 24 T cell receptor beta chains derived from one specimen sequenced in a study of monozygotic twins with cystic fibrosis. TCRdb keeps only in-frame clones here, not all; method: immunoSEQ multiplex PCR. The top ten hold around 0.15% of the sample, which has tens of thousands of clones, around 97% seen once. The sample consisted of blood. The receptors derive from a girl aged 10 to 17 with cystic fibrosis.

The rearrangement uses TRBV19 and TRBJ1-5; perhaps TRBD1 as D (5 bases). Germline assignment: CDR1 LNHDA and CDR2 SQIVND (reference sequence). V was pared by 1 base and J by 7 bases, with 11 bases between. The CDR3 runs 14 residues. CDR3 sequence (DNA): TGTGCCAGTAGTATAGGACAGCCAGGCCAGCCCCAGCATTTT. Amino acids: CASSIGQPGQPQHF.

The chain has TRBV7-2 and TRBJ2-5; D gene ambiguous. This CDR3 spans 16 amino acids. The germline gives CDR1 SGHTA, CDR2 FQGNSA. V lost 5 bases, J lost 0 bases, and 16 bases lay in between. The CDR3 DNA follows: TGTGCCAGCAGCGTAGGCATACTACGGTACCAAGAGACCCAGTACTTC. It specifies CASSVGILRYQETQYF.

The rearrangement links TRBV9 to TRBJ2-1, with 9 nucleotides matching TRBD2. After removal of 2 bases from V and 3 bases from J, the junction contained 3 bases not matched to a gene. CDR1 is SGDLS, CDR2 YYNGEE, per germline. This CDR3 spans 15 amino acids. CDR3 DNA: TGTGCCAGCAGCGTGGGGACTAGCAACTACAATGAGCAGTTCTTC. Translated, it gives CASSVGTSNYNEQFF.

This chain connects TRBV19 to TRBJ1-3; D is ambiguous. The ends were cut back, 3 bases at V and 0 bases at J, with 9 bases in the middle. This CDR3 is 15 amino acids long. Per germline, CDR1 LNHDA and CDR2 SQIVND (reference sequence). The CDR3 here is CASSILQGSGNTIYF. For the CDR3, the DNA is TGTGCCAGTAGTATCCTCCAAGGCTCTGGAAACACCATATATTTT.

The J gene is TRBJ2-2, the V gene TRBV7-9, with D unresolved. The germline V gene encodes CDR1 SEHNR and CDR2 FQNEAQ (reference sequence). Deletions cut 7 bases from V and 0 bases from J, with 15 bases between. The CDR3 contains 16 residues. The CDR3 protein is CASKRHNTPNTGELFF. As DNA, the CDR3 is TGTGCCAGCAAAAGGCACAATACCCCGAACACCGGGGAGCTGTTTTTT.

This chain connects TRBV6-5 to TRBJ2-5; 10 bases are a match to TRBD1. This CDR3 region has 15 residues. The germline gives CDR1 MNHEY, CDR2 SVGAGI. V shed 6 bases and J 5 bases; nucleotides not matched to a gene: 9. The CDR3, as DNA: TGTGCCAGCAGCCGACCGACAGGGGGCAGGGAGACCCAGTACTTC. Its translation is CASSRPTGGRETQYF.

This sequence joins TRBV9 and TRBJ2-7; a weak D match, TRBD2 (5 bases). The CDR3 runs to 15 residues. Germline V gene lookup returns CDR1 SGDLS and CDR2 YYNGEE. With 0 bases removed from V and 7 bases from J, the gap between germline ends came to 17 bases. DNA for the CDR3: TGTGCCAGCAGCGTAGAGGCAGGCGGCCGGGGAGAGCAGTACTTC. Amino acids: CASSVEAGGRGEQYF.

CDR3 protein: CASNPTSGNTDTQYF. CDR3 coding DNA: TGTGCCAGCAACCCGACTAGCGGGAACACAGATACGCAGTATTTT. The V call is TRBV7-2, the J call TRBJ2-3; 11 bases agree with TRBD2. V was pared by 7 bases and J by 2 bases, with 5 bases of the junction left unmatched. Germline CDR1 SGHTA, CDR2 FQGNSA. The CDR3 extends over 15 amino acids.

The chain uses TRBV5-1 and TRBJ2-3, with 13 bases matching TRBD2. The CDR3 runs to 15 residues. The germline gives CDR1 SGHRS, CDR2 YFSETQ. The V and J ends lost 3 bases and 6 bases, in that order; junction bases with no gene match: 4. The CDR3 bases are TGCGCCAGCAGCTCATTGACTAGCGGGGGGGATACGCAGTATTTT. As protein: CASSSLTSGGDTQYF.

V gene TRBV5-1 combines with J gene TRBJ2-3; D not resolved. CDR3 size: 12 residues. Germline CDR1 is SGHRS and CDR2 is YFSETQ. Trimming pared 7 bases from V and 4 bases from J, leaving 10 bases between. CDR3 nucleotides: TGCGCCAGCTGGGAAGTTCCAGATACGCAGTATTTT. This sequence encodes CASWEVPDTQYF.

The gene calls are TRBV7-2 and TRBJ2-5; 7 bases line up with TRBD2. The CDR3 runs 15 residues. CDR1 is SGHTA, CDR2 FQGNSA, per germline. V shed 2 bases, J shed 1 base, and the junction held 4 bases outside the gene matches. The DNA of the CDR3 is TGTGCCAGCAGCTTACCGGCGGGAGTCCAAGAGACCCAGTACTTC. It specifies CASSLPAGVQETQYF. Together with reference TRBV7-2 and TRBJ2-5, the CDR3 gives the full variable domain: GAGVSQSPSNKVTEKGKDVELRCDPISGHTALYWYRQSLGQGLEFLIYFQGNSAPDKSGLPSDRFSAERTGGSVSTLTIQRTQQEDSAVYLCASSLPAGVQETQYFGPGTRLLVL.

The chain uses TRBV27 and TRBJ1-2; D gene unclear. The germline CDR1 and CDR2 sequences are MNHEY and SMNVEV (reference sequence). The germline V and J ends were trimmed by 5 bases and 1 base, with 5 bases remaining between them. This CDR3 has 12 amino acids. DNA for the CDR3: TGTGCCAGCAGTCCCGGTAACTATGGCTACACCTTC. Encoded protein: CASSPGNYGYTF.

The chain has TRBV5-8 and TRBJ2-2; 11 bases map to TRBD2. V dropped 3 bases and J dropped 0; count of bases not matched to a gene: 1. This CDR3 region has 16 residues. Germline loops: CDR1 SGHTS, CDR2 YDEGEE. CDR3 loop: CASSSGLAANTGELFF. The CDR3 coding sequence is TGTGCCAGCAGCTCGGGACTAGCGGCGAACACCGGGGAGCTGTTTTTT.

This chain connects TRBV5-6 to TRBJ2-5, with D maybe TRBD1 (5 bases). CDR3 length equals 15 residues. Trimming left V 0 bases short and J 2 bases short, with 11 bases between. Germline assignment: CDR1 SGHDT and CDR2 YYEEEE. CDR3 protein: CASSLGLAGQETQYF. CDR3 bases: TGTGCCAGCAGCTTGGGTTTGGCAGGGCAAGAGACCCAGTACTTC.

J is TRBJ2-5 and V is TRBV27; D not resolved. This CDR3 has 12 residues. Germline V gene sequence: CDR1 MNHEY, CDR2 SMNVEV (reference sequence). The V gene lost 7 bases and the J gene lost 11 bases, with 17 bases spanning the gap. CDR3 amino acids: CASTEISRMQYF. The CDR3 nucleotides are TGTGCCAGCACAGAGATTTCAAGAATGCAGTACTTC.

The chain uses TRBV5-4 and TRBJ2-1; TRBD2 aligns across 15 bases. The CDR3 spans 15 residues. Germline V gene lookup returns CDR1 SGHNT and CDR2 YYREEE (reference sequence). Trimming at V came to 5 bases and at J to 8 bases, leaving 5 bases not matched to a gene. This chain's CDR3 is CASSFGLAGGDEQFF. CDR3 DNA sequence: TGTGCCAGCAGTTTCGGACTAGCGGGAGGGGATGAGCAGTTCTTC.

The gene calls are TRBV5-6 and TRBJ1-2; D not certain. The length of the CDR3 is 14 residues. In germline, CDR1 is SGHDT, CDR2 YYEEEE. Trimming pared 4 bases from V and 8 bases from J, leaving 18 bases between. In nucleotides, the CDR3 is TGTGCCAGCAGCCCGGCGGGGTATAGTGTGGGCTACACCTTC. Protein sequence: CASSPAGYSVGYTF. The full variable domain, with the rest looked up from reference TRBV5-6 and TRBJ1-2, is DAGVTQSPTHLIKTRGQQVTLRCSPKSGHDTVSWYQQALGQGPQFIFQYYEEEERQRGNFPDRFSGHQFPNYSSELNVNALLLGDSALYLCASSPAGYSVGYTFGSGTRLTVV.

The CDR3 DNA is TGTGCCAGCTCACAACGGGACCCCGGCGTGGGAGAGACCCAGTACTTC. Amino acid sequence: CASSQRDPGVGETQYF. The chain has TRBV18 and TRBJ2-5; D is perhaps TRBD1 or TRBD2 (5 bases each). Trimming removed 4 bases at V and 4 bases at J, with 19 bases between. Germline V CDR1 and CDR2: KGHSH, LQKENI. CDR3 size: 16 residues.

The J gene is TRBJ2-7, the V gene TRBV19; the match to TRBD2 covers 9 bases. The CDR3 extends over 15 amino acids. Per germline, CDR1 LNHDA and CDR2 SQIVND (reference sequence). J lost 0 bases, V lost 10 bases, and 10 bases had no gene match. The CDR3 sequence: CATRFAAGGSYEQYF. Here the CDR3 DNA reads TGTGCCACCCGATTCGCAGCGGGAGGCTCCTACGAGCAGTACTTC.

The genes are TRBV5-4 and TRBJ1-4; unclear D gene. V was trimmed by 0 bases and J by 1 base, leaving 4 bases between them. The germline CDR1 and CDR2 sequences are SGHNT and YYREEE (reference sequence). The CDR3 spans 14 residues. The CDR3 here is CASSLDLTNEKLFF. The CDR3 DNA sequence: TGTGCCAGCAGCTTGGACTTAACTAATGAAAAACTGTTTTTT.

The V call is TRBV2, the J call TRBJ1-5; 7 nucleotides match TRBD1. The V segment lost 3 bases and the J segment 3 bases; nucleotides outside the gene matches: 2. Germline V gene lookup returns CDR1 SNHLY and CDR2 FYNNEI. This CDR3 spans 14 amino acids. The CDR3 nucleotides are TGTGCCAGCAGTGAGGGACAGTTCAATCAGCCCCAGCATTTT. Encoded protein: CASSEGQFNQPQHF. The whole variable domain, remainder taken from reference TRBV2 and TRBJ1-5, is EPEVTQTPSHQVTQMGQEVILRCVPISNHLYFYWYRQILGQKVEFLVSFYNNEISEKSEIFDDQFSVERPDGSNFTLKIRSTKLEDSAMYFCASSEGQFNQPQHFGDGTRLSIL.

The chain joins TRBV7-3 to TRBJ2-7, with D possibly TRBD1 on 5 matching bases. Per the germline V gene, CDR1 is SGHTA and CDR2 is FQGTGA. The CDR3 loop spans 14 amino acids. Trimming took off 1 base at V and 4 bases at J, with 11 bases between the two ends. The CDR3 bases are TGTGCCAGCAGCTTAATGGCAGGGAATTACGAGCAGTACTTC. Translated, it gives CASSLMAGNYEQYF.

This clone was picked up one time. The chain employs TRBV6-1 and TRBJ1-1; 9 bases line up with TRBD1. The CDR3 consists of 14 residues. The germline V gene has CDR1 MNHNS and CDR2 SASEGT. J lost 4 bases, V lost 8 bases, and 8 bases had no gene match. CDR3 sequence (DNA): TGTGCCAGCCTGTACGGACAGGGGAGCACTGAAGCTTTCTTT. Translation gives CASLYGQGSTEAFF.

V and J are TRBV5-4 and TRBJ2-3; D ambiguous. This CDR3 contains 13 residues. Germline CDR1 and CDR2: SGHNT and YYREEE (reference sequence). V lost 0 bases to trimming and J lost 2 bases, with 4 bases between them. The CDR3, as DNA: TGTGCCAGCAGCTTGGATTCCACAGATACGCAGTATTTT. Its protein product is CASSLDSTDTQYF.